The 4 T cell receptor beta chains reported below all come from one sample, sequenced in a study of T-cell memory formation after mild COVID-19. Each CDR3 protein gets one entry after TCRdb re-called the 5' RACE reads with MiXCR. The top ten clones hold about 2.2% of a sample with around 130,000 distinct CDR3 sequences, less than 6.5% of them seen once. Sequenced: PBMCs or a T cell subset sorted from them (not recorded which). These receptors were obtained from an adult woman who had mild COVID-19 (a few samples of this study predate the infection). Cell type and time point are not known.

V gene TRBV10-3 combines with J gene TRBJ2-5, with a weak D call TRBD1 (6 bases). This CDR3 comprises 13 residues. Germline CDR1 ENHRY, CDR2 SYGVKD. With 8 bases removed from V and 3 bases from J, the gap between germline ends came to 13 bases. The CDR3 bases are TGTGCCATCGGGGGCCGGGCTGAAGAGACCCAGTACTTC. Amino acid sequence: CAIGGRAEETQYF.

Comment on this clonotype: A much larger clone lies one base from this, so it may be a read error. CDR3 sequence: CARSPQGNEQFF. In DNA, the CDR3 is TGTGCCAGAAGCCCCCAGGGGAATGAGCAGTTCTTC. The chain is built from TRBV7-2 and TRBJ2-1; a weak D match, TRBD1 (6 bases). Germline CDR1 SGHTA, CDR2 FQGNSA. V dropped 9 bases and J dropped 7 bases, with 13 bases sitting between them. The CDR3 has 12 residues. The variable domain in full, with the rest retrieved from reference TRBV7-2 and TRBJ2-1, is GAGVSQSPSNKVTEKGKDVELRCDPISGHTALYWYRQSLGQGLEFLIYFQGNSAPDKSGLPSDRFSAERTGGSVSTLTIQRTQQEDSAVYLCARSPQGNEQFFGPGTRLTVL.

The chain links TRBV5-1 to TRBJ2-3; TRBD2 matches at 14 bases. This CDR3 is built from 17 residues. V was clipped by 4 bases and J by 2 bases; unmatched bases: 6. Germline V gene lookup returns CDR1 SGHRS and CDR2 YFSETQ. The CDR3 loop reads CASSQGLAGDNTDTQYF. CDR3 bases: TGCGCCAGCAGCCAGGGACTAGCGGGAGATAACACAGATACGCAGTATTTT.

This clonotype is classed as medium-sized. This chain links TRBV6-6 with TRBJ1-1, with 9 bases lining up with TRBD1. CDR1 is MNHNY, CDR2 SVGAGI, per germline (reference sequence). Trimming took 5 bases from V and 2 from J; bases not matched to a gene: 6. This CDR3 has 15 residues. In DNA form, the CDR3 reads TGTGCCAGCAGTAAGCCGGGACAGGGTAACACTGAAGCTTTCTTT. It is translated as CASSKPGQGNTEAFF.